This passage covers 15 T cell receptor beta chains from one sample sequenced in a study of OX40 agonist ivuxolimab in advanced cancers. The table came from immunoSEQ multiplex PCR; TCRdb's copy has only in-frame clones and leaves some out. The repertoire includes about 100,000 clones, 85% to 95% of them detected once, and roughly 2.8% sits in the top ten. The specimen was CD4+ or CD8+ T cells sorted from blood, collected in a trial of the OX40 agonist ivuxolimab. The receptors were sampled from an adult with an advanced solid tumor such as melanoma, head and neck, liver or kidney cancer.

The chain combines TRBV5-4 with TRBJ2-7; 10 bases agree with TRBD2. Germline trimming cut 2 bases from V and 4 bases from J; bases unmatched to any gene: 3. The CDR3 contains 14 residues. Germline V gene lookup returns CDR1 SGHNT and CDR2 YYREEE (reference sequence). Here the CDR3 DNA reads TGTGCCAGCAGCTTTAGCGGGAGGAAATACGAGCAGTACTTC. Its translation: CASSFSGRKYEQYF.

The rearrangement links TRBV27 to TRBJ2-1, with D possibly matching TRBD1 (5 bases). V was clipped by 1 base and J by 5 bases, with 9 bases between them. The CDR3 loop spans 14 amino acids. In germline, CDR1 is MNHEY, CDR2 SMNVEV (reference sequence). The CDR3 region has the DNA TGTGCCAGCAGTTTATATGGGGCCCACAATGAGCAGTTCTTC. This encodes CASSLYGAHNEQFF.

CDR3 loop: CSVEDPGQGLGGNTIYF. CDR3 nucleotides: TGCAGCGTTGAGGATCCGGGACAGGGGTTGGGAGGAAACACCATATATTTT. The chain couples TRBV29-1 to TRBJ1-3, with 10 bases identical to TRBD1. Germline V gene data show CDR1 as SQVTM and CDR2 as ANQGSEA. There are 17 residues in the CDR3. V lost 3 bases to trimming and J lost 4 bases; unmatched junction nucleotides: 12.

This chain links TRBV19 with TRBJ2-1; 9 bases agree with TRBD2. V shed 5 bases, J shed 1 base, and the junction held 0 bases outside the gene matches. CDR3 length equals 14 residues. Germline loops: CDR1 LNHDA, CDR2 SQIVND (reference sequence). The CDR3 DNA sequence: TGTGCCAGTAGTCTAGCGGGATCCTACAATGAGCAGTTCTTC. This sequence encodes CASSLAGSYNEQFF.

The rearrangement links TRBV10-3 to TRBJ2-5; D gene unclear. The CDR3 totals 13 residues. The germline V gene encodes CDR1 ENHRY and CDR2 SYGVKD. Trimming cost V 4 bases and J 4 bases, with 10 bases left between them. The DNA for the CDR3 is TGTGCCATCAGTGCAGAATCGCGAGAGACCCAGTACTTC. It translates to CAISAESRETQYF.

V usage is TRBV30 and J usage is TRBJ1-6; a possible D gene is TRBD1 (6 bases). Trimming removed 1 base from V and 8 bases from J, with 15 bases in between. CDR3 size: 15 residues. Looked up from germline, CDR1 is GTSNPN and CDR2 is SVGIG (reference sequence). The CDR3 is CAWSAPTGTDSPLHF. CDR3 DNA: TGTGCCTGGAGTGCCCCTACAGGGACGGATTCACCCCTCCACTTT.

Here the CDR3 DNA reads TGTGCTAGTGGTTTGGTACGTGGGGGAGATGAGCAGTTCTTC. Protein: CASGLVRGGDEQFF. This chain links TRBV12-5 with TRBJ2-1; D tentatively reads TRBD1 or TRBD2 (5 bases each). Trimming cost V 0 bases and J 8 bases, with 11 bases left between them. There are 14 residues in the CDR3. CDR1 and CDR2 (germline): LGHNT, FRNRAP.

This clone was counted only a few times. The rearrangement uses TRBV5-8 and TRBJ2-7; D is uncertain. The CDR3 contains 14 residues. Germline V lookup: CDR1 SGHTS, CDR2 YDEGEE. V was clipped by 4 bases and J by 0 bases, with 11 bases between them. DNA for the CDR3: TGTGCCAGCAGCCTATCAGATATCTCCTACGAGCAGTACTTC. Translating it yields CASSLSDISYEQYF.

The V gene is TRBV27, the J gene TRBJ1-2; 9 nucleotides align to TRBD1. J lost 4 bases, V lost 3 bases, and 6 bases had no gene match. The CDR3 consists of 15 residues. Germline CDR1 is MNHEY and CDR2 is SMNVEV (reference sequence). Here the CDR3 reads CASSFSGTGFYGYTF. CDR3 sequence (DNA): TGTGCCAGCAGTTTCTCCGGGACAGGGTTCTATGGCTACACCTTC.

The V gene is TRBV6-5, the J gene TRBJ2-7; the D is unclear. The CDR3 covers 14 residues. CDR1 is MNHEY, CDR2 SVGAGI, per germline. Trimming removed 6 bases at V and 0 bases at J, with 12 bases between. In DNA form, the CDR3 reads TGTGCCAGCAGCCCGCTCGGTAGCTCCTACGAGCAGTACTTC. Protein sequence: CASSPLGSSYEQYF.

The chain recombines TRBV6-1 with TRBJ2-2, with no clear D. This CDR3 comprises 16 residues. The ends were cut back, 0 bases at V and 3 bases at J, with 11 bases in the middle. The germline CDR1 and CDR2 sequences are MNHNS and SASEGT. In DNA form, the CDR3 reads TGTGCCAGCAGTGAAGCGCGTCTAAAACACACCGGGGAGCTGTTTTTT. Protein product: CASSEARLKHTGELFF.

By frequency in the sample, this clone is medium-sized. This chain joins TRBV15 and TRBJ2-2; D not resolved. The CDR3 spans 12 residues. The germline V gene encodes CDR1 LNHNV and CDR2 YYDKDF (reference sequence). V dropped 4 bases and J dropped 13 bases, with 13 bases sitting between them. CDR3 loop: CATSTVSGRLFF. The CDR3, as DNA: TGTGCCACCAGCACAGTCTCCGGCCGGCTGTTTTTT.

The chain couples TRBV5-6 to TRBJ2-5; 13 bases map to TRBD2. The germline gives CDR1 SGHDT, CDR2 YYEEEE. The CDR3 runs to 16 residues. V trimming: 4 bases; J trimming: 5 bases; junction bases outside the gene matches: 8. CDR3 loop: CASSRPTSGRRETQYF. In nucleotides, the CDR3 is TGTGCCAGCAGCCGTCCGACTAGCGGGAGGAGGGAGACCCAGTACTTC.

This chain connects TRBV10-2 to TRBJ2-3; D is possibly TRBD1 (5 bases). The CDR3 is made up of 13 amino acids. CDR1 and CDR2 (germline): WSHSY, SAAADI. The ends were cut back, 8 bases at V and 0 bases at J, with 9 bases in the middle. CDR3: CASRPGSTDTQYF. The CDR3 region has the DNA TGCGCCAGCCGTCCAGGGAGCACAGATACGCAGTATTTT.

CDR3 sequence reads: CASSLSRGVEYGYTF. The CDR3 nucleotides read TGTGCCAGCAGTTTATCACGGGGGGTAGAGTATGGCTACACCTTC. This chain joins TRBV27 and TRBJ1-2; D is perhaps TRBD1 (5 bases). The CDR3 covers 15 residues. Germline-derived CDR1 and CDR2 are MNHEY and SMNVEV (reference sequence). V lost 0 bases to trimming and J lost 5 bases, with 13 bases between them.